This TCR beta chain was profiled in a study of CD8+CD57+ T cells in acquired aplastic anemia. The study's findings and limits: Significance was not reached for CD8+ Simpson's diversity between patients and controls. Shared by patients and controls, approximately 29 CD8+ CDR3s were abundant in patients.

This clonotype was counted ten times or more. Its antigen remains unknown. The patients chosen for sequencing had shown expansion of CD8+CD57+ cells (detected by flow cytometry). As a group, the patients uniformly had severe acquired aplastic anemia. Profiling that covered TCR beta VDJ and CDR3 relied on genomic DNA as its template. One entry per CDR3 protein results from TCRdb running MiXCR on the reads. The sample records under 200,000 distinct CDR3 sequences, around half being singletons. Germline loops: CDR1 MNHNS, CDR2 SASEGT. This CDR3 is 16 amino acids long. V dropped 6 bases and J dropped 2 bases, with 17 bases sitting between them.

Sequencing was carried out using sorted CD4+, CD8+, or CD8+CD57+ T cells (not recorded which) from PBMCs. The sequence was obtained from a human donor with aplastic anemia. V and J are TRBV6-1 and TRBJ1-5, with D tentatively TRBD1 (5 bases). CDR3 sequence reads: CASRIGDRGGNQPQHF. The CDR3 DNA is TGTGCCAGCAGGATAGGTGACCGAGGGGGCAATCAGCCCCAGCATTTT.